The clone carrying this T cell receptor (beta chain) was seen a handful of times. Its antigen is unknown. This entry is derived from a study of T cell responses to AZD1222 COVID-19 vaccine. General study results and limits: Females outnumbered males among donors, who were mostly white British; clonal diversity was possibly underestimated.

The assay was immunoSEQ multiplex PCR, and TCRdb's table has in-frame clones only and misses some. Of about 120,000 clones in the sample, 90% were seen once. CDR3 length equals 14 residues. The germline gives CDR1 MDHEN, CDR2 SYDVKM. V gave up 2 bases and J gave up 2 bases, with 9 bases separating them. This specimen consisted of peripheral blood, obtained 28 days after the second dose of the MenACWY control vaccine. This sequence originates from an adult who received the MenACWY meningococcal vaccine as a control. The V call is TRBV28, the J call TRBJ2-5; D is uncertain. The CDR3 protein is CASSLRMRQETQYF. The CDR3 DNA reads as TGTGCCAGCAGTTTAAGGATGCGGCAAGAGACCCAGTACTTC.